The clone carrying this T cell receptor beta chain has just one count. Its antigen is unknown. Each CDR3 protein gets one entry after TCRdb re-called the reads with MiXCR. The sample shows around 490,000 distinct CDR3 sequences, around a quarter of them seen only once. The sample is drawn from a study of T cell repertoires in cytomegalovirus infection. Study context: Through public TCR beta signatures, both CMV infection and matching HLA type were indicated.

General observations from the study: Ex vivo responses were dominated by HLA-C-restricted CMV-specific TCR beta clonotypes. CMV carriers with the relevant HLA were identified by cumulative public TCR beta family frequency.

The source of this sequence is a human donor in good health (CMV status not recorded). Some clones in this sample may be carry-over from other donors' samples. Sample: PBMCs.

CDR3 loop: CASTIAGGGNTEAFF. CDR3 coding DNA: TGTGCCAGCACCATTGCGGGGGGAGGGAACACTGAAGCTTTCTTT. The V and J genes are TRBV28 and TRBJ1-1, with D tentatively TRBD1 (5 bases). CDR3 size: 15 residues. From germline, CDR1 is MDHEN and CDR2 SYDVKM. Deletions cut 7 bases from V and 1 base from J, with 16 bases between.